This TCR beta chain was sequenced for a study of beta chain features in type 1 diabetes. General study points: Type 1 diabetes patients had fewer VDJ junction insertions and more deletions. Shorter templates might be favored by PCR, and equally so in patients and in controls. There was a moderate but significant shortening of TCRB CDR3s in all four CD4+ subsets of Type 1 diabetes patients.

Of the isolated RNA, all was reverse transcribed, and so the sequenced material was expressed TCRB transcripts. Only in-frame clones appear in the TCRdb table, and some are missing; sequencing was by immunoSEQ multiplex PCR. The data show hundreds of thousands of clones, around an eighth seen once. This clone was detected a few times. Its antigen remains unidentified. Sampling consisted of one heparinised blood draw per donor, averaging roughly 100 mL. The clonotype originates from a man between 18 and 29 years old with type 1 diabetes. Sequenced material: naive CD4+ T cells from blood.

The CDR3 nucleotides are TGTGCCAGCAGCTCCGAGACAGGGGTATCGTTTTACGAGCAGTACTTC. Protein: CASSSETGVSFYEQYF. The chain carries TRBV7-8 and TRBJ2-7, with TRBD1 identical over 8 bases. V was pared by 4 bases and J by 4 bases, with 12 bases of the junction left unmatched. The CDR3 has 16 amino acids. Germline V gives CDR1 SGHVS, CDR2 FQNEAQ.